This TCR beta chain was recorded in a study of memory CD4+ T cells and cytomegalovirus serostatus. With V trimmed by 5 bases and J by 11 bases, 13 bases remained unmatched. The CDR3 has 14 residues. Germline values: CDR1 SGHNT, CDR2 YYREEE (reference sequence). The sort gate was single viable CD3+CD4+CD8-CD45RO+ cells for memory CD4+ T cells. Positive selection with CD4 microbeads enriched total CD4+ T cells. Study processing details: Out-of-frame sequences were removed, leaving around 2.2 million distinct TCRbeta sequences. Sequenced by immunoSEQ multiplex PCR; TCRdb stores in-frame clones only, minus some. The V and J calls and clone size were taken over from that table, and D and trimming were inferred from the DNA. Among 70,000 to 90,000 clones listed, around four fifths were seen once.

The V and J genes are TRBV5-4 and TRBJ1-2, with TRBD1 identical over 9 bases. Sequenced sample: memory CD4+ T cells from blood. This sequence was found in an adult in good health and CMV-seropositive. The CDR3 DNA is TGTGCCAGCAGGCGGCCCGACAGGGGGTTCGTGTACACCTTC. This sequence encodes CASRRPDRGFVYTF. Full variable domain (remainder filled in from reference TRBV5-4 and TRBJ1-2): ETGVTQSPTHLIKTRGQQVTLRCSSQSGHNTVSWYQQALGQGPQFIFQYYREEENGRGNFPPRFSGLQFPNYSSELNVNALELDDSALYLCASRRPDRGFVYTFGSGTRLTVV.